The TCR beta chain described here comes from a study of blood T cell repertoires in COVID-19 (dated by TCRdb to about 2020). Some background on the complete study: Samples from collaborators originated in the United States, Italy and Spain and spanned both the acute and convalescent phases of COVID-19. The material from the prospective study consisted of cDNA or gDNA derived from T cells, B-cell-depleted T cells, or PBMCs. Subjects who had been exposed to COVID-19, were actively infected with it, or had recovered from it provided the deeply sampled blood TCRbeta repertoires that made up the dataset. The repertoires were released in a freely available public database meant as a resource for research on the immune response to SARS-CoV-2. The samples were drawn from the first 160 participants of the ongoing ImmuneRACE study and from over 950 subjects provided by 6 global collaborators. Sample metadata almost always included a de-identified subject ID, COVID-19 status, age in years and sex. HLA class I and class II types, where available, came from metadata supplied by the sample provider rather than from assay-based typing. Overall study outcomes, separate from this receptor: The quantity of clinical and demographic metadata differed by source and by participant and was supplied without curation.

Its CDR3 holds 15 amino acids, cysteine through phenylalanine. The CDR3 DNA has 45 bases and is translated from base 1. Unmatched junction bases come to 8, with V trimmed by 7 bases and J by 4 bases. From a lookup of the germline V gene, CDR1 and CDR2 are SNHLY and FYNNEI. Participants in the prospective study were aged 18 to 89 years, lived in 20 to 30 United States geographic areas, and enrolled through a virtual design. Cohort assignment in the prospective study relied on participant-reported clinical history from a screening survey and a study questionnaire. For ImmuneRACE Cohort 3, a participant was defined as recovered based on two consecutive negative NP/OP PCR tests, clearance by a healthcare professional, or resolution of symptoms. Mobile phlebotomists in the prospective study collected whole blood, serum and a nasopharyngeal or oropharyngeal swab from every participant. Participants in the prospective study had the option to provide additional blood draws and questionnaires over an approximately 2-month period. Prospective study blood samples were shipped either frozen or at room temperature before DNA extraction.

As concerns this clone: Its cognate antigen has yet to be identified. No base-level quality is on record; no much larger clone is a single base apart.

TCRbeta CDR3 regions were amplified from genomic DNA by means of the immunoSEQ Assay, a bias-controlled multiplex PCR. Regarding the original processing steps: The number of nucleated cells in each sample was estimated from the amplification of reference gene primers within the assay. To quantify the absolute abundance of each unique TCRbeta CDR3 rearrangement, sequence reads were collapsed and filtered. For each sample, productive Simpson clonality was calculated by taking the square root of Simpson's diversity index across productive rearrangements. TCRdb provides this immuneACCESS table in a form limited to in-frame rearrangements. Some clones are lacking; in checked studies, under half of them reflect an unresolved V gene, and why the rest are absent is not known. For V, J and clone size, that table is used; D and trimming come from the DNA. For this sample there are a few hundred thousand clones; 75% to 90% appear just once. The leading ten clones occupy 9.5% of the sample.

The sequenced sample consisted of PBMCs or T cells enriched from blood (not recorded which). The rearranged chain carries TRBV2 and TRBJ1-2, and TRBD1 matches 11 of the central bases. This receptor was obtained from a woman between 40 and 50 years old who had recovered from COVID-19. The DNA reads TGTGCCAGCACCTGGGACAGGGGGGCCCCCTATGGCTACACCTTC. Its coded protein is CASTWDRGAPYGYTF.